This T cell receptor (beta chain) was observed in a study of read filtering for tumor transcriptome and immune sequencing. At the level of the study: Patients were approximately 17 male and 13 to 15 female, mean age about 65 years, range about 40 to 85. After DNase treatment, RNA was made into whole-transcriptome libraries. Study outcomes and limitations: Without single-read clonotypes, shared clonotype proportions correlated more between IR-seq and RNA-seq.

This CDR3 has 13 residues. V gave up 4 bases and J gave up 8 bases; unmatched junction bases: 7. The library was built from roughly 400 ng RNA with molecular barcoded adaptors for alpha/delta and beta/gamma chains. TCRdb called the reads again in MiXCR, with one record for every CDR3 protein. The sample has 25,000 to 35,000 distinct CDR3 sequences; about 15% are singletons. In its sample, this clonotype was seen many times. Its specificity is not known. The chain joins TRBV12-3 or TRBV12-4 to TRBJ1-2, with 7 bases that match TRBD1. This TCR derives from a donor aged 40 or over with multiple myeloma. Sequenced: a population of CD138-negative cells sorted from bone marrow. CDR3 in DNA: TGTGCCAGCAGTTACCGGGACAGAGGCGGCTACACCTTC. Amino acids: CASSYRDRGGYTF.